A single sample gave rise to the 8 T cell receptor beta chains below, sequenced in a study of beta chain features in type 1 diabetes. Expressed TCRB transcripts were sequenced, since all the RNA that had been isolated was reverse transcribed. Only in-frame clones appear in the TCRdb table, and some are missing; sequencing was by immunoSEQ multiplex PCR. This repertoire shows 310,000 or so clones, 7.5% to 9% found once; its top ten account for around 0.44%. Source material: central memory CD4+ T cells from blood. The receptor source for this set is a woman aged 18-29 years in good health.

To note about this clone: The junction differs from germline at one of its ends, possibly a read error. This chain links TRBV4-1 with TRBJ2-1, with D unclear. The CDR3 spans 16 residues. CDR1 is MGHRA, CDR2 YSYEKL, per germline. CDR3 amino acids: CASSHRLRSSYNEQFF. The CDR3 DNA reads TGTGCCAGCAGCCATCGGCTTAGAAGCTCCTACAATGAGCAGTTCTTC.

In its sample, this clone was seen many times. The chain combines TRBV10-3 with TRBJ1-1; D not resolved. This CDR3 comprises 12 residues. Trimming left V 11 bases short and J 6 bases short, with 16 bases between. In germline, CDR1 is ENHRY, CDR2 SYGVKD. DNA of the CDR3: TGTGCCGCTTCGGCGCGCGGCTCTGAAGCTTTCTTT. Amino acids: CAASARGSEAFF.

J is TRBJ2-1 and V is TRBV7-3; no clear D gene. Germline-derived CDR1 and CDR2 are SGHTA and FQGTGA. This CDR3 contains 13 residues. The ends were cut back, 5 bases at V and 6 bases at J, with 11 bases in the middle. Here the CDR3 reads CASSENLANEQFF. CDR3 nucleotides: TGTGCCAGCAGCGAAAATCTGGCCAATGAGCAGTTCTTC.

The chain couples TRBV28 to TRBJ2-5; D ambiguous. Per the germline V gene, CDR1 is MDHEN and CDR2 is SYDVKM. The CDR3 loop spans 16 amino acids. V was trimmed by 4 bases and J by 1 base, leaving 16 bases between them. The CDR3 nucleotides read TGTGCCAGCAGTTCAAGATACAACCGGTTCCAAGAGACCCAGTACTTC. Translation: CASSSRYNRFQETQYF.

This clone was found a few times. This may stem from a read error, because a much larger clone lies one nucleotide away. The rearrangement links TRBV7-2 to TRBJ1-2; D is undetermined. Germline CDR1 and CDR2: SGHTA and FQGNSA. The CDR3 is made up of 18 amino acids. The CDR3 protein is CAISLSFRRRIDNYGYTF. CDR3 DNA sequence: TGTGCCATCAGCTTATCCTTTAGGAGGCGGATCGATAACTATGGCTACACCTTC.

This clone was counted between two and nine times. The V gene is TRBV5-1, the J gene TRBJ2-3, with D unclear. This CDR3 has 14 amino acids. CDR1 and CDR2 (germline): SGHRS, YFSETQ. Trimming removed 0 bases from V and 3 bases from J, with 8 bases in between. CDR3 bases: TGCGCCAGCAGCTTGGGGGAAGTGACAGATACGCAGTATTTT. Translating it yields CASSLGEVTDTQYF.

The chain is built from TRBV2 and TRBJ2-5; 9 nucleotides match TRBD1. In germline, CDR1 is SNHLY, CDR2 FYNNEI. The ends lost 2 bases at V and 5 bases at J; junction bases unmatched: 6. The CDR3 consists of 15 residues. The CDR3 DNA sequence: TGTGCCAGCAGTGAAATAACAGGGGGCGAGGAGACCCAGTACTTC. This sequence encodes CASSEITGGEETQYF.

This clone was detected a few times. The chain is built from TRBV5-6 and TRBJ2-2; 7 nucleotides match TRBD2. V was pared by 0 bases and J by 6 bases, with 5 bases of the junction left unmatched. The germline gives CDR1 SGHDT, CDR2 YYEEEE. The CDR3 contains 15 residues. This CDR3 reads CASSLGPTSPGELFF. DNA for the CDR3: TGTGCCAGCAGCTTGGGCCCGACTAGCCCCGGGGAGCTGTTTTTT.